The text below deals with one T cell receptor (beta chain). What it binds is not known. This specimen comes from a study of cytotoxic CD8 clonotypes in ibrutinib-treated CLL. Overall study results and limits: Among the clonotypes, public ones were uncommon and contracted or held stable on treatment.

The assay was immunoSEQ multiplex PCR, and TCRdb's table has in-frame clones only and misses some. In the table there are over 120,000 clones, around 82% of which are singletons. Germline loops: CDR1 SNHLY, CDR2 FYNNEI. This CDR3 is built from 13 residues. V was clipped by 8 bases and J by 1 base, with 12 bases between them. The starting material was PBMCs, obtained after 36 months of ibrutinib treatment. V and J are TRBV2 and TRBJ2-7, with D unclear. The TCR comes from a human donor with chronic lymphocytic leukemia. The CDR3 loop reads CASEALISYEQYF. The CDR3 DNA reads as TGTGCCAGCGAAGCGCTGATATCCTACGAGCAGTACTTC. Full variable domain (missing parts from reference TRBV2 and TRBJ2-7): EPEVTQTPSHQVTQMGQEVILRCVPISNHLYFYWYRQILGQKVEFLVSFYNNEISEKSEIFDDQFSVERPDGSNFTLKIRSTKLEDSAMYFCASEALISYEQYFGPGTRLTVT.